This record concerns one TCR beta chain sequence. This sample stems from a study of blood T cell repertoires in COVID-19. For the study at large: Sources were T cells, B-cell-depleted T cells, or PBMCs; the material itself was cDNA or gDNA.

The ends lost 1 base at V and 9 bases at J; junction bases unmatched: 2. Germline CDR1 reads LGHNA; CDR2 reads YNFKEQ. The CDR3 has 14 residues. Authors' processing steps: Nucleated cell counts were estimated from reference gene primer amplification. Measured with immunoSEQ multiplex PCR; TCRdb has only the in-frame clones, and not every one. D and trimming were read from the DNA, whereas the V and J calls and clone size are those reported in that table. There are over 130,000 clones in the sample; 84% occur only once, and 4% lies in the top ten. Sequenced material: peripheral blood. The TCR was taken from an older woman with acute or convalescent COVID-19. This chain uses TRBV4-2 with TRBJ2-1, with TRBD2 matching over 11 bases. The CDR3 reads CASSQALAGAEQFF. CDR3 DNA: TGTGCCAGCAGCCAAGCACTAGCGGGAGCTGAGCAGTTCTTC.